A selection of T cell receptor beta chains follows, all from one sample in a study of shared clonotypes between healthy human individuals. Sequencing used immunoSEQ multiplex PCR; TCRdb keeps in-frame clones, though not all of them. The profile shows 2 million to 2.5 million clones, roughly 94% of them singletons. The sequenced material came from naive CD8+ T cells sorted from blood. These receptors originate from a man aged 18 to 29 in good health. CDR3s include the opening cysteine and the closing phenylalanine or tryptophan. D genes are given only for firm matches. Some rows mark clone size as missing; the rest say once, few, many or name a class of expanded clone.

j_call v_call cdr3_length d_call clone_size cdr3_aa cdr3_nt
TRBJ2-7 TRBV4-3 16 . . CASSQDAARATNEQYF TGCGCCAGCAGCCAAGACGCTGCGAGGGCCACCAACGAGCAGTACTTC
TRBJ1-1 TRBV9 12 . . CASSRGDTEAFF TGTGCCAGCAGTCGGGGGGACACTGAAGCTTTCTTT
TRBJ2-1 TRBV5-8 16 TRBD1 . CASSFWTGGYYNEQFF TGTGCCAGCAGCTTTTGGACAGGGGGGTACTACAATGAGCAGTTCTTC
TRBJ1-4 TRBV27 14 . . CASSPYRTGEKLFF TGTGCCAGCAGTCCCTACAGAACGGGAGAAAAACTGTTTTTT
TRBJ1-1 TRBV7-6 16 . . CASSLEIGGLNTEAFF TGTGCCAGCAGCTTAGAAATAGGGGGTTTGAACACTGAAGCTTTCTTT
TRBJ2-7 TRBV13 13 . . CASSLSGSYEQYF TGTGCCAGCAGCTTGTCTGGCTCCTACGAGCAGTACTTC
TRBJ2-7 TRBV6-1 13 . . CASSEARPYEQYF TGTGCCAGCAGTGAAGCGCGGCCGTACGAGCAGTACTTC
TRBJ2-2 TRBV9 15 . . CASSVDGQHTGELFF TGTGCCAGCAGCGTAGATGGACAGCACACCGGGGAGCTGTTTTTT
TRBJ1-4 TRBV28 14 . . CASRLQGNGEKLFF TGTGCCAGCAGGTTGCAGGGGAACGGCGAAAAACTGTTTTTT
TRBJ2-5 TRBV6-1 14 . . CASSEAGSQETQYF TGTGCCAGCAGTGAAGCAGGGTCACAAGAGACCCAGTACTTC
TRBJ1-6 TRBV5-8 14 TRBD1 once CASSPGQGFSPLHF TGTGCCAGCAGCCCGGGACAGGGTTTTTCACCCCTCCACTTT
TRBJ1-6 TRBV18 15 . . CASSPSEAGNSPLHF TGTGCCAGCTCACCCTCGGAGGCAGGGAATTCACCCCTCCACTTT
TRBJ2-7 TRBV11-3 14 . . CASSLASGTYEQYF TGTGCCAGCAGCTTAGCGTCAGGTACCTACGAGCAGTACTTC
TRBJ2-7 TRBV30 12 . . CAWSVGNYEQYF TGTGCCTGGAGTGTGGGAAACTACGAGCAGTACTTC
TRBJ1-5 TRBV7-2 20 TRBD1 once CASSLALAGGAGYSNQPQHF TGTGCCAGCAGCTTAGCGCTTGCAGGGGGCGCCGGTTATAGCAATCAGCCCCAGCATTTT
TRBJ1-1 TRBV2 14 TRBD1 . CASSFWTGGTEAFF TGTGCCAGCAGTTTTTGGACAGGTGGGACTGAAGCTTTCTTT
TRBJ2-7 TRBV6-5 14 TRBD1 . CASSTGTGVYEQYF TGTGCCAGCAGCACGGGGACAGGAGTCTACGAGCAGTACTTC
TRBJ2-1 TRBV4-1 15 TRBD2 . CASLPAGGPLNEQFF TGCGCCAGCTTGCCAGCGGGGGGCCCTCTCAATGAGCAGTTCTTC
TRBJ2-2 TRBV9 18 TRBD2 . CASSGGTSGAGPAGELFF TGTGCCAGCAGCGGGGGGACTAGCGGGGCCGGGCCGGCCGGGGAGCTGTTTTTT
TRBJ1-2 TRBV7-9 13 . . CASSLTDYYGYTF TGTGCCAGCAGCCTTACAGATTACTATGGCTACACCTTC
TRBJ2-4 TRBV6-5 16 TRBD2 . CASSYSPAGSSDIQYF TGTGCCAGCAGTTACTCCCCAGCGGGATCATCGGACATTCAGTACTTC
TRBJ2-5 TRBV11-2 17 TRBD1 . CASSQSPTGTAAETQYF TGTGCCAGCAGCCAAAGCCCCACCGGGACAGCCGCGGAGACCCAGTACTTC
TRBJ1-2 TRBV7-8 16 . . CASSLAPSTGIYGYTF TGTGCCAGCAGCTTAGCGCCTTCGACCGGGATCTATGGCTACACCTTC
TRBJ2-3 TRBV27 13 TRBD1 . CASSDRGTDTQYF TGTGCCAGCAGCGACAGGGGGACAGATACGCAGTATTTT
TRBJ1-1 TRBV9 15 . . CASSVDGAGNTEAFF TGTGCCAGCAGCGTAGATGGGGCGGGGAACACTGAAGCTTTCTTT
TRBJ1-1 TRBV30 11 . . CAWSVGGVAFF TGTGCCTGGAGTGTCGGGGGGGTAGCTTTCTTT
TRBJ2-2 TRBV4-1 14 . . CASSQATGTGELFF TGCGCCAGCAGCCAGGCCACGGGCACCGGGGAGCTGTTTTTT
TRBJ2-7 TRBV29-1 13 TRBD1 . CSVAGTASYEQYF TGCAGCGTTGCCGGGACAGCCTCCTACGAGCAGTACTTC
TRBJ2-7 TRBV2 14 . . CASSPGGVLYEQYF TGTGCCAGCAGCCCTGGAGGGGTCCTTTACGAGCAGTACTTC
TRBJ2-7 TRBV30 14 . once CAWSATIYIGEQYF TGTGCCTGGAGCGCCACCATATACATTGGCGAGCAGTACTTC